The sequence of this TCR beta chain was determined in a study of cytomegalovirus exposure and HLA in healthy donors. At the level of the study: As an earlier analysis found, about 179 million T cells yielded approximately 110 million unique TCR beta sequences. Points from the study as a whole: In all likelihood, a cluster of highly shared sequence variants was a sequencing artifact. The majority of CMV-associated TCR beta chains were reported as apparently HLA-restricted in a later analysis. Most TCR beta V segments were productive about 90% or about 30% of the time in an earlier analysis.

In the PCR, 60 Vbeta and 13 Jbeta primers were used. Clones were read by immunoSEQ multiplex PCR, and TCRdb kept only the in-frame ones, dropping some. Here the sample spans around 140,000 clones, roughly 80% being singletons. In its sample, this clone was seen a few times. Its antigen is currently unknown. Per germline, CDR1 WSHSY and CDR2 SAAADI. The CDR3 covers 14 residues. V was clipped by 3 bases and J by 5 bases, with 11 bases between them. The TCR sequence derives from a man aged 35-49 years in good health and CMV-seronegative. This chain links TRBV10-2 with TRBJ1-5, with D possibly matching TRBD1 (6 bases). The sequenced sample consisted of PBMCs. CDR3 coding DNA: TGCGCCAGCAGTGATAGGACAGATCATCAGCCCCAGCATTTT. It yields the protein CASSDRTDHQPQHF.